This TCR beta chain was observed in a study of blood T cell repertoires in COVID-19. Study context: The United States, Italy and Spain provided the acute and convalescent COVID-19 samples. From T cells, B-cell-depleted T cells, or PBMCs came the material, which was cDNA or gDNA.

How the authors handled the data: Reference gene primer amplification gave estimated nucleated cell counts. TCRdb keeps only in-frame clones here, not all; method: immunoSEQ multiplex PCR. Clonal size and the V and J genes are those of that table, whereas D and trimming came from the DNA. The sample has about 39,000 clones, about nine tenths seen once; the top ten hold about 2.2%. Germline V gives CDR1 SGHRS, CDR2 YFSETQ. V lost 3 bases and J 0 bases, leaving 19 bases between the germline ends. The CDR3 sequence is 17 residues long. The chain is built from TRBV5-1 and TRBJ2-7, with D tentatively TRBD2 (7 bases). The TCR was taken from a man aged 45-65 years with active COVID-19. The sample consisted of peripheral blood. In DNA form, the CDR3 reads TGCGCCAGCAGCTATTCTGCCGGGGGGCCGAGCTCCTACGAGCAGTACTTC. This translates into CASSYSAGGPSSYEQYF.